This TCR beta chain was identified during a study of blood T cells in healthy people across ages. Notes on the study in general: The study found more naive CD4+ cells and higher diversity in long-lived than aged donors.

A second PCR of 7 to 11 cycles used a sample-barcoded 5' primer and a J-beta primer mix. MiXCR, run by TCRdb on the 5' RACE reads, gives a single entry per CDR3 protein. The table records 550,000 to 650,000 distinct CDR3 sequences, 25% to 35% of them present only once. Notes on this clonotype: Its antigen is currently unknown.

The origin of this receptor is a woman of 80 years or more in good health. Sequencing was done on a sample of blood.

This CDR3 reads CASSLGGTSGGTDTQYF. CDR3 nucleotides: TGTGCCAGCAGCTTAGGCGGGACTAGCGGGGGGACAGATACGCAGTATTTT. The chain combines TRBV11-2 with TRBJ2-3; 15 bases align to TRBD2. CDR3 length: 17 residues. V lost 1 base to trimming and J lost 3 bases; unmatched junction nucleotides: 2. Germline CDR1 and CDR2: SGHAT and FQNNGV. Combining the CDR3 with reference TRBV11-2 and TRBJ2-3 gives the whole variable domain EAGVAQSPRYKIIEKRQSVAFWCNPISGHATLYWYQQILGQGPKLLIQFQNNGVVDDSQLPKDRFSAERLKGVDSTLKIQPAKLEDSAVYLCASSLGGTSGGTDTQYFGPGTRLTVL.